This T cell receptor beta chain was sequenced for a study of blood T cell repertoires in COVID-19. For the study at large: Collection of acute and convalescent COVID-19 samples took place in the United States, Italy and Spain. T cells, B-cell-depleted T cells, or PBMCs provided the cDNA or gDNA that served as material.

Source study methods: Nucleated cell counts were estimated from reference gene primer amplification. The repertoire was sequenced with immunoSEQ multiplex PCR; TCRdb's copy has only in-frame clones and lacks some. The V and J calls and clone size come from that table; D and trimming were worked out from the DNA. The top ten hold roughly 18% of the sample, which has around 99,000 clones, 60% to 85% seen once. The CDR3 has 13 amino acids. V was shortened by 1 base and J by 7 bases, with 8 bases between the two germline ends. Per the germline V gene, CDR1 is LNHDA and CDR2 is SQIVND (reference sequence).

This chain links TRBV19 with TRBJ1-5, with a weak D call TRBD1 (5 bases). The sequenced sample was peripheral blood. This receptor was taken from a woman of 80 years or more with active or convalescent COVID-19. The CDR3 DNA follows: TGTGCCAGTAGTATAGTGAAGGGGCAGCCCCAGCATTTT. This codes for CASSIVKGQPQHF.